This TCR beta chain was recovered during a study of cytomegalovirus exposure and HLA in healthy donors. From germline, CDR1 is SQVTM and CDR2 ANQGSEA. This CDR3 comprises 12 residues. Trimming left V 6 bases short and J 4 bases short, with 12 bases between. As for this clone: Its matching antigen is unknown.

It was with 60 Vbeta and 13 Jbeta primers that the PCR ran. Libraries were prepared by immunoSEQ multiplex PCR; TCRdb keeps only in-frame clonotypes and omits some of them. The sample yields 170,000 or so clones, 70% to 85% seen once. General study results and limits: It was likely that a cluster of highly shared sequence variants was a sequencing artifact.

What was sequenced was PBMCs. The source is a woman between 25 and 40 years old in good health and CMV-seronegative. The V and J genes are TRBV29-1 and TRBJ1-1, with D hard to call. This chain's CDR3 is CSVSSGSTEAFF. CDR3 nucleotides: TGCAGCGTAAGCTCGGGGAGCACTGAAGCTTTCTTT. The full variable domain, completed using reference TRBV29-1 and TRBJ1-1, is SAVISQKPSRDICQRGTSLTIQCQVDSQVTMMFWYRQQPGQSLTLIATANQGSEATYESGFVIDKFPISRPNLTFSTLTVSNMSPEDSSIYLCSVSSGSTEAFFGQGTRLTVV.